The entry that follows covers one T cell receptor beta chain sequence. Germline loops: CDR1 SGHDT, CDR2 YYEEEE. With V trimmed by 0 bases and J by 7 bases, 5 bases remained unmatched. The CDR3 covers 16 residues. These data come from a study of blood T cell repertoires in COVID-19. Study-wide context: Sites across the United States, Italy and Spain contributed samples from acute and convalescent COVID-19. From T cells, B-cell-depleted T cells, or PBMCs came the material, which was cDNA or gDNA.

Per the original data handling: For nucleated cells, counts were estimated from reference gene primer amplification. Sequencing used immunoSEQ multiplex PCR; TCRdb keeps in-frame clones, though not all of them. V, J and clone size are taken as reported in that table, and D and trimming were inferred from the DNA itself. The data show 68,000 or so clones, with 85% to 90% seen just once and roughly 2.6% held by the top ten. The chain employs TRBV5-6 and TRBJ2-1; the match to TRBD2 covers 12 bases. The source material was peripheral blood. The TCR comes from a man aged 50 or older with acute or convalescent COVID-19. The CDR3 bases are TGTGCCAGCAGCTTGGGACTAGCGGGAGTAAGTAATGAGCAGTTCTTC. Protein sequence: CASSLGLAGVSNEQFF.